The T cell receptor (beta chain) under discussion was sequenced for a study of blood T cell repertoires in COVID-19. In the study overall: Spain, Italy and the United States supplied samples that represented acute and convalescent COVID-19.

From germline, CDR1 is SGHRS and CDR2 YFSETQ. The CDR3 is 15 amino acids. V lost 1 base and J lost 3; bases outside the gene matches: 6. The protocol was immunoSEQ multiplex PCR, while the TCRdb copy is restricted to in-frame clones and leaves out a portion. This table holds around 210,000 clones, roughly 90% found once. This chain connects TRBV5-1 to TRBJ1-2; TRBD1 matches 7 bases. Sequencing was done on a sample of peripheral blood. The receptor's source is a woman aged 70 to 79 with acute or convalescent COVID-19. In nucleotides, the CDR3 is TGCGCCAGCAGCTTGACCCCCGGGACAGACTATGGCTACACCTTC. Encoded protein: CASSLTPGTDYGYTF.